This T cell receptor (beta chain) appears in the sequencing data of a study of CD8+CD57+ T cells in acquired aplastic anemia. General study results and limits: Comparison of patients with controls identified 25 to 35 shared CD8+ CDR3 sequences.

Patients chosen for sequencing had CD8+CD57+ cells that had expanded, as shown by flow cytometry. CDR3 length: 13 amino acids. Germline assignment: CDR1 SNHLY and CDR2 FYNNEI. V was pared by 1 base and J by 6 bases, with 9 bases between. Comment on this clonotype: Its specificity is not known.

The template used for profiling TCR beta VDJ and CDR3 was genomic DNA. TCRdb re-analysed the reads in MiXCR, keeping a single row per CDR3 protein. The repertoire holds approximately 260,000 distinct CDR3 sequences, 82% seen once, with 35% to 50% in the top ten. The TCR comes from a human donor with aplastic anemia. V gene TRBV2 combines with J gene TRBJ1-2; D is possibly TRBD1 (5 bases). Sample: sorted CD4+, CD8+, or CD8+CD57+ T cells (not recorded which) from PBMCs. The CDR3 DNA reads TGTGCCAGCAGTGAAGTCAGGGAGAATGGCTACACCTTC. It specifies CASSEVRENGYTF.